This T cell receptor beta chain was sequenced for a study of blood T cells in healthy people across ages. CDR3 length: 22 amino acids. Germline lookup yields CDR1 MDHEN and CDR2 SYDVKM. The V gene end was trimmed by 4 bases and the J gene end by 0 bases; junction bases not matched to a gene: 27. Those donating, healthy Caucasian individuals from Russia, were aged about 6 to 95. About this clonotype: Its cognate antigen is unknown.

Findings and caveats of the study: Without sorted subsets, naive and antigen-experienced compartments could not be conclusively compared. Naive T cell percentage strongly correlated with TCR beta diversity. Age showed a roughly linear inverse relationship with TCR beta diversity per million T cells.

Next came a second PCR, run for about 7 to 12 cycles, which used a sample-barcoded 5' primer along with a J-beta primer mix. From the 5' RACE reads, TCRdb called clonotypes with MiXCR, one entry per CDR3 protein. Of over 600,000 distinct CDR3 sequences detected, roughly 56% appear once; the ten largest clones hold roughly 26%. The V call is TRBV28, the J call TRBJ2-7; 7 nucleotides agree with TRBD1. The sequence came from a man aged 35 to 55 in good health. Sequences were obtained from blood. The DNA for the CDR3 is TGTGCCAGCAGTTATGAAGGTGGTCTTGGGGACAGCAGGGGACACATCTCCTACGAGCAGTACTTC. Translated: CASSYEGGLGDSRGHISYEQYF.